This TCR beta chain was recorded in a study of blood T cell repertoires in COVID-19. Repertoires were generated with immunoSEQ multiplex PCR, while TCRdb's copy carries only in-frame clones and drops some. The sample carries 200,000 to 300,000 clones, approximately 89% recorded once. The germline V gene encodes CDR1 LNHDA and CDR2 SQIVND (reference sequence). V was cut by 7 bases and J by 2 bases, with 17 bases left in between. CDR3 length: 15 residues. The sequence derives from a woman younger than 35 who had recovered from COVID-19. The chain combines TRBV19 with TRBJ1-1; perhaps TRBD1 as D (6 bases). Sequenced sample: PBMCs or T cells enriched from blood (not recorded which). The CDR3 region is CASKPGHDFNTEAFF. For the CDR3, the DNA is TGTGCCAGTAAGCCGGGACACGATTTTAACACTGAAGCTTTCTTT.